The rows below give T cell receptor beta chains drawn from one sample of a study of beta chain features in type 1 diabetes. TCRdb's copy holds only in-frame clones and misses some; the assay was immunoSEQ multiplex PCR. The sample yields 400,000 to 500,000 clones, 14% seen once. Sequenced input: naive CD4+ T cells from blood. The receptors were sampled from a man under 40 in good health. Each CDR3 is given with its conserved first and last residue. The D gene is left open where the match is weak. Clone size, where shown, is once, few, many, or a class for clones that have expanded.

d_call	clone_size	j_call	v_call	cdr3_aa	cdr3_nt
TRBD1	NA	TRBJ1-2	TRBV23-1	CASSHGRDRDYYGYTF	TGCGCCAGCAGTCATGGTAGGGACAGGGATTACTATGGCTACACCTTC
TRBD1	few	TRBJ2-4	TRBV10-3	CAISEQGLAKNIQYF	TGTGCCATCAGTGAACAGGGGCTAGCCAAAAACATTCAGTACTTC
TRBD2	NA	TRBJ2-3	TRBV7-2	CASSLLGTSSDTQYF	TGTGCCAGCAGCTTACTCGGGACTAGTTCCGATACGCAGTATTTT
TRBD1	NA	TRBJ2-5	TRBV29-1	CSVAMGTGTQETQYF	TGCAGCGTTGCAATGGGGACAGGGACTCAAGAGACCCAGTACTTC
NA	few	TRBJ1-1	TRBV7-2	CASSLDRETEAFF	TGTGCCAGCAGCTTAGATCGGGAAACTGAAGCTTTCTTT
NA	few	TRBJ2-2	TRBV14	CASSQRPGTGELFF	TGTGCCAGCAGCCAACGGCCCGGAACCGGGGAGCTGTTTTTT
NA	NA	TRBJ2-7	TRBV29-1	CSVVNLYEQYF	TGCAGCGTTGTTAACCTCTACGAGCAGTACTTC
TRBD1	few	TRBJ1-2	TRBV7-6	CASSYSRQGGYGYTF	TGTGCCAGCAGCTACTCCAGACAGGGAGGCTATGGCTACACCTTC
NA	NA	TRBJ2-5	TRBV14	CASSQVLARMETQYF	TGTGCCAGCAGCCAAGTTTTGGCGAGAATGGAGACCCAGTACTTC
NA	NA	TRBJ2-7	TRBV7-6	CASSLIGGSSSYEQYF	TGTGCCAGCAGCTTAATAGGGGGATCTTCCTCCTACGAGCAGTACTTC
TRBD2	few	TRBJ2-5	TRBV27	CASSRAGGWQETQYF	TGTGCCAGCAGTCGAGCGGGGGGGTGGCAAGAGACCCAGTACTTC
TRBD1	NA	TRBJ2-7	TRBV6-1	CASRGTGLSYEQYF	TGTGCCAGCAGGGGGACAGGGTTGTCCTACGAGCAGTACTTC
NA	few	TRBJ2-3	TRBV11-2	CASSLGPVGDTQYF	TGTGCCAGCAGCTTGGGCCCAGTAGGAGATACGCAGTATTTT
NA	once	TRBJ1-4	TRBV30	CAWSVGGEKLFF	TGTGCCTGGAGTGTAGGTGGGGAAAAACTGTTTTTT
NA	NA	TRBJ1-1	TRBV7-9	CASDPSNAFGGEAFF	TGTGCCAGCGACCCATCGAACGCCTTCGGTGGTGAAGCTTTCTTT
NA	many	TRBJ1-1	TRBV30	CAWSGSSVTEAFF	TGTGCCTGGAGCGGTTCTAGCGTCACTGAAGCTTTCTTT
NA	few	TRBJ2-3	TRBV9	CASSEALPGVGGTDTQYF	TGTGCCAGCAGCGAAGCCTTACCGGGAGTAGGGGGCACAGATACGCAGTATTTT
NA	NA	TRBJ1-1	TRBV7-9	CASSQGGGWDTEAFF	TGTGCCAGCAGCCAGGGAGGGGGATGGGACACTGAAGCTTTCTTT
TRBD1	NA	TRBJ1-1	TRBV27	CASSPDRDTEAFF	TGTGCCAGCAGTCCAGACAGGGACACTGAAGCTTTCTTT
NA	NA	TRBJ1-2	TRBV5-1	CASSSDYYGYTF	TGCGCCAGCAGCTCCGATTATTATGGCTACACCTTC
NA	NA	TRBJ2-1	TRBV11-1	CASSRRSSGAYNEQFF	TGTGCCAGCAGCCGTAGGTCCAGCGGAGCCTACAATGAGCAGTTCTTC
NA	NA	TRBJ2-3	TRBV10-3	CAISTGQGGTDTQYF	TGTGCCATCTCTACCGGGCAGGGCGGCACAGATACGCAGTATTTT
NA	many	TRBJ2-1	TRBV29-1	CSVVKGLGEQFF	TGCAGCGTTGTTAAAGGCCTCGGTGAGCAGTTCTTC
NA	NA	TRBJ2-3	TRBV19	CASGVDYGTDTQYF	TGTGCCAGTGGGGTCGACTACGGCACAGATACGCAGTATTTT
TRBD2	few	TRBJ2-3	TRBV10-2	CASNGLAGGLTDTQYF	TGCGCCAGCAACGGACTAGCGGGGGGGCTCACAGATACGCAGTATTTT
NA	NA	TRBJ1-3	TRBV6-5	CASSRTRESGNTIYF	TGTGCCAGCAGTCGGACCAGGGAGTCTGGAAACACCATATATTTT
NA	few	TRBJ1-1	TRBV11-2	CASSLNPGQNTEAFF	TGTGCCAGCAGCTTAAATCCGGGACAGAACACTGAAGCTTTCTTT
TRBD2	NA	TRBJ2-6	TRBV14	CASSRPGGRLGANVLTF	TGTGCCAGCAGCCGGCCGGGGGGGCGCCTTGGGGCCAACGTCCTGACTTTC
NA	few	TRBJ2-5	TRBV14	CASSQLDGETQYF	TGTGCCAGCAGCCAACTTGACGGGGAGACCCAGTACTTC
TRBD2	few	TRBJ2-2	TRBV7-2	CASSWGGSFTGELFF	TGTGCCAGCAGCTGGGGCGGGAGCTTCACCGGGGAGCTGTTTTTT
NA	NA	TRBJ1-1	TRBV2	CASPRENTEAFF	TGTGCCAGCCCCAGGGAAAACACTGAAGCTTTCTTT
NA	few	TRBJ1-2	TRBV7-2	CASSPSDSRGYGYTF	TGTGCCAGCAGCCCCTCGGACTCGCGGGGCTATGGCTACACCTTC
NA	few	TRBJ2-3	TRBV7-9	CASSPGQNTQYF	TGTGCCAGCAGCCCAGGACAGAATACGCAGTATTTT
NA	NA	TRBJ2-2	TRBV6-5	CASRRTPPGELFF	TGTGCCAGCAGACGCACGCCACCCGGGGAGCTGTTTTTT
NA	NA	TRBJ1-1	TRBV7-9	CASSTLGSTEAFF	TGTGCCAGCAGCACCCTCGGTAGCACTGAAGCTTTCTTT
NA	few	TRBJ2-3	TRBV4-1	CASSQARVGGPDTQYF	TGCGCCAGCAGCCAAGCTCGCGTGGGGGGGCCAGATACGCAGTATTTT
NA	few	TRBJ2-5	TRBV29-1	CSVEVIAGPGETQYF	TGCAGCGTTGAAGTAATTGCAGGGCCCGGAGAGACCCAGTACTTC
NA	few	TRBJ2-2	TRBV30	CAWSVWVNTGELFF	TGTGCCTGGAGTGTCTGGGTGAACACCGGGGAGCTGTTTTTT
NA	NA	TRBJ2-1	TRBV4-3	CASSHTGISYNEQFF	TGCGCCAGCAGCCATACAGGGATCTCCTACAATGAGCAGTTCTTC
NA	few	TRBJ1-2	TRBV10-3	CAISPEGGVYGYTF	TGTGCCATCAGTCCCGAAGGGGGGGTTTATGGCTACACCTTC
TRBD2	few	TRBJ2-1	TRBV5-4	CASSLGSSGGSEQFF	TGTGCCAGCAGCTTGGGTTCTAGCGGGGGGAGTGAGCAGTTCTTC
NA	few	TRBJ1-5	TRBV18	CASSLDNQPQHF	TGTGCCAGCTCACTAGACAATCAGCCCCAGCATTTT
NA	NA	TRBJ2-2	TRBV2	CASIFNKLGELFF	TGTGCCAGCATCTTCAATAAACTCGGGGAGCTGTTTTTT
NA	few	TRBJ2-5	TRBV7-8	CASSSMETQYF	TGTGCCAGCAGCTCCATGGAGACCCAGTACTTC
TRBD2	NA	TRBJ2-5	TRBV29-1	CSVELAGGPQETQYF	TGCAGCGTAGAACTAGCGGGGGGACCTCAAGAGACCCAGTACTTC
NA	NA	TRBJ1-1	TRBV7-6	CASSSSRLAAEAFF	TGTGCCAGCAGCTCTAGTAGGCTTGCCGCTGAAGCTTTCTTT
NA	NA	TRBJ2-7	TRBV5-1	CASRGASSYEQYF	TGCGCCAGCAGGGGCGCAAGCTCCTACGAGCAGTACTTC
NA	NA	TRBJ2-7	TRBV15	CATSRDRGTYEQYF	TGTGCCACCAGCAGAGACAGGGGAACTTACGAGCAGTACTTC
NA	NA	TRBJ1-5	TRBV7-6	CASSLGRGSNQPQHF	TGTGCCAGCAGCTTGGGCAGGGGAAGCAATCAGCCCCAGCATTTT